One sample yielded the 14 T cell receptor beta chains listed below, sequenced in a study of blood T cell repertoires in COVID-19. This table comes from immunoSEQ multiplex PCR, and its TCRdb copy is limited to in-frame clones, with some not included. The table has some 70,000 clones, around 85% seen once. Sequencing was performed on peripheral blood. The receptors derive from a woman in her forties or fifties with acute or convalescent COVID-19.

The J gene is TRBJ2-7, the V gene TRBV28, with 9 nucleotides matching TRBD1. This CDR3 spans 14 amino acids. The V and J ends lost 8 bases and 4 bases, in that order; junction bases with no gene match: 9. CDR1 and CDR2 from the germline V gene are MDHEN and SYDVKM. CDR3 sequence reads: CASVRTGVGYEQYF. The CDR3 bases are TGTGCCAGCGTCCGGACAGGGGTGGGGTACGAGCAGTACTTC.

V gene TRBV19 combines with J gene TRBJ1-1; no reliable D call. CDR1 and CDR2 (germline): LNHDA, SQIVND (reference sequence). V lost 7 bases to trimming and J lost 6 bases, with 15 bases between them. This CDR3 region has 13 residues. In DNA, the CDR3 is TGTGCCAGTAAAGCAGAGAGGGTTCCTGAAGCTTTCTTT. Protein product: CASKAERVPEAFF. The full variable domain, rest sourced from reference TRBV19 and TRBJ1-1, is DGGITQSPKYLFRKEGQNVTLSCEQNLNHDAMYWYRQDPGQGLRLIYYSQIVNDFQKGDIAEGYSVSREKKESFPLTVTSAQKNPTAFYLCASKAERVPEAFFGQGTRLTVV.

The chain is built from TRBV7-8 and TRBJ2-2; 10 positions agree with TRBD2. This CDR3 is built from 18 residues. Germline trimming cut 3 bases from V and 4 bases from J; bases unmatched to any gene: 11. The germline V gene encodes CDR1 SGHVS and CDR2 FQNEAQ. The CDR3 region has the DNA TGTGCCAGCAGCTTTGGGGCAGCGGGAGGGCTCGGCACCGGGGAGCTGTTTTTT. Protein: CASSFGAAGGLGTGELFF.

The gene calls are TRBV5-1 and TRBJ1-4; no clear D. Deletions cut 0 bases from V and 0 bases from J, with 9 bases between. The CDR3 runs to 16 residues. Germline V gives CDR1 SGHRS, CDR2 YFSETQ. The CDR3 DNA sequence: TGCGCCAGCAGCTTGGGGCTAGCCACAACTAATGAAAAACTGTTTTTT. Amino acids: CASSLGLATTNEKLFF. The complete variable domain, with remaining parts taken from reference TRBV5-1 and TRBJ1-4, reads KAGVTQTPRYLIKTRGQQVTLSCSPISGHRSVSWYQQTPGQGLQFLFEYFSETQRNKGNFPGRFSGRQFSNSRSEMNVSTLELGDSALYLCASSLGLATTNEKLFFGSGTQLSVL.

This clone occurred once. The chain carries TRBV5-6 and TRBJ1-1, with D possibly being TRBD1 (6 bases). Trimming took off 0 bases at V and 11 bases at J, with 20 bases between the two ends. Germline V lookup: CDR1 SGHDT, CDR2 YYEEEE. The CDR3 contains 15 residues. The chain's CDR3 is CASSLGGQSAIDAFF. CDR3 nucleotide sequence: TGTGCCAGCAGCTTGGGAGGACAGAGCGCAATTGACGCTTTCTTT. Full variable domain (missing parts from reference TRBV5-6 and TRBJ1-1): DAGVTQSPTHLIKTRGQQVTLRCSPKSGHDTVSWYQQALGQGPQFIFQYYEEEERQRGNFPDRFSGHQFPNYSSELNVNALLLGDSALYLCASSLGGQSAIDAFFGQGTRLTVV.

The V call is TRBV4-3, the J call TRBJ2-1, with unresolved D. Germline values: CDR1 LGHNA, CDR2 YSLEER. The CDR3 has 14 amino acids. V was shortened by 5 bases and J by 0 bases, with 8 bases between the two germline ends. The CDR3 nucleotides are TGCGCCAGCAGCGCGGATAGCTCCTACAATGAGCAGTTCTTC. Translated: CASSADSSYNEQFF.

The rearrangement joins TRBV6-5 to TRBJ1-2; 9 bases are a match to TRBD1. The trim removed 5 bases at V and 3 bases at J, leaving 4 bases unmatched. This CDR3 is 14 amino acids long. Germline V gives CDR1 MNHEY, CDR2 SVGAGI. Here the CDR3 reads CASSPQGADYGYTF. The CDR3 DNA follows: TGTGCCAGCAGTCCACAGGGGGCGGACTATGGCTACACCTTC.

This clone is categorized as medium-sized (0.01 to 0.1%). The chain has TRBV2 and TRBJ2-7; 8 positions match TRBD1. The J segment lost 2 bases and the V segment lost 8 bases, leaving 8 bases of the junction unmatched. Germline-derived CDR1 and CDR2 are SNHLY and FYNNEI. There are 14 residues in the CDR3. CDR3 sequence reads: CASDDRGGTYEQYF. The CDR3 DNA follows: TGTGCCAGCGATGACAGGGGCGGAACCTACGAGCAGTACTTC.

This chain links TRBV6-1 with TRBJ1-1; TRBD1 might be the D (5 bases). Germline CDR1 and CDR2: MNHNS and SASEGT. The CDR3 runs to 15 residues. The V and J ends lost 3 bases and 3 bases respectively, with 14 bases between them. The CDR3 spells CASSDQSGLDTEAFF. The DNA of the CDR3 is TGTGCCAGCAGTGACCAATCAGGGCTGGACACTGAAGCTTTCTTT.

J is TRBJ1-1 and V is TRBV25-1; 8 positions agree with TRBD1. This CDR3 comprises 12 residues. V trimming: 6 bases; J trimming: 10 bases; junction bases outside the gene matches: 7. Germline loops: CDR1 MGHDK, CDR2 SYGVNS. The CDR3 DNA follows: TGTGCCAGCAGCGGTCAGGGGGCGGGAGCTTTCTTT. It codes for CASSGQGAGAFF.

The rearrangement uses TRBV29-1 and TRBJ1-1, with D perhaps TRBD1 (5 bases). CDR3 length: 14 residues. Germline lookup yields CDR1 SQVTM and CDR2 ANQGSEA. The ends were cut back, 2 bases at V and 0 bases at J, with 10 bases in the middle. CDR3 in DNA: TGCAGCGTTGAACCAGGGCTGATGAACACTGAAGCTTTCTTT. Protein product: CSVEPGLMNTEAFF.

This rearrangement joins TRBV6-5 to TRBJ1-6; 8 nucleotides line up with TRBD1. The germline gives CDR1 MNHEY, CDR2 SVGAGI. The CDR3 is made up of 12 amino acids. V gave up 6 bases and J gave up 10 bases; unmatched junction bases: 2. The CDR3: CASSRGQSPLHF. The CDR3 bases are TGTGCCAGCAGCAGGGGGCAGTCACCCCTCCACTTT.

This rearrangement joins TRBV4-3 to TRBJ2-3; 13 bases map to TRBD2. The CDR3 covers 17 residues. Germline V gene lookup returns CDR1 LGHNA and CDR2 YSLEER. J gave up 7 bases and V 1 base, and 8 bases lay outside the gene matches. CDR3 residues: CASSQGVTSGRTYTQYF. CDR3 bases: TGCGCCAGCAGCCAAGGCGTGACTAGCGGGAGGACTTATACGCAGTATTTT.

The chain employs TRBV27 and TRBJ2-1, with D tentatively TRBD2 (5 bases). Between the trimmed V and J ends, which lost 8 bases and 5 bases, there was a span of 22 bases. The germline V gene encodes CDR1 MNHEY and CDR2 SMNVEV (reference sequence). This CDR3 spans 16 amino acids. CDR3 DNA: TGTGCCAGCGGGCCCCTAACGGGGTTGGGGAACAATGAGCAGTTCTTC. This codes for CASGPLTGLGNNEQFF.